This T cell receptor (beta chain) was obtained from a study of tumor-infiltrating lymphocytes in primary liver carcinoma. Looking at the study overall: Tumor stage was T1-T3 N0M0, and tumor size was about 4 to 10 cm across. Study-level points and caveats: Against blood, tumors held a significantly higher top-250-clone fraction (p = 0.039).

The CDR3 is made up of 15 amino acids. Germline CDR1 and CDR2: SGHNT and YYREEE (reference sequence). Total RNA amounting to about 520 ng was the source from which TCR beta cDNA was made with a constant-region primer. Slightly modified ARM-PCR with three nested multiplex PCR rounds yielded TCR beta libraries. Use of TRBV1-TRBV30 forward primers with a C-beta reverse primer characterized the first two PCR rounds, which lasted around 10 cycles each. Using its own MiXCR run on the multiplex PCR reads, TCRdb lists one record per CDR3 protein. This sample has 90,000 to 150,000 distinct CDR3 sequences, with around 70% found just once. From roughly 21-30 mg of unsorted bulk tissue, DNA and RNA were co-extracted together. This clonotype was found once. Its cognate antigen is unknown. Its ends do not fully match the called genes, so a read error is possible.

Source material: tumor-adjacent normal liver tissue. The sequence came from an older woman with primary liver carcinoma and hepatitis B virus infection. This chain uses TRBV5-4 with TRBJ1-1; D uncertain. This chain's CDR3 is CACSLYQRRNSEAFF. Here the CDR3 DNA reads TGTGCCTGCAGCTTGTATCAGAGGAGGAACAGTGAAGCTTTCTTT. The full variable domain, its missing parts supplied by reference TRBV5-4 and TRBJ1-1, is ETGVTQSPTHLIKTRGQQVTLRCSSQSGHNTVSWYQQALGQGPQFIFQYYREEENGRGNFPPRFSGLQFPNYSSELNVNALELDDSALYLCACSLYQRRNSEAFFGQGTRLTVV.